This record covers a single T cell receptor beta chain. Libraries were prepared by immunoSEQ multiplex PCR; TCRdb keeps only in-frame clonotypes and omits some of them. Here the sample spans 250,000 or so clones, approximately 85% being singletons. Trimming took off 3 bases at V and 10 bases at J, with 13 bases between the two ends. Germline values: CDR1 SGHAT, CDR2 FQNNGV. The CDR3 is 13 amino acids. These data are taken from a study of blood T cell repertoires in COVID-19. The clonotype originates from a woman aged 50 to 65 who had been exposed to COVID-19. The sample was PBMCs or T cells enriched from blood (not recorded which). The V and J genes are TRBV11-2 and TRBJ2-1; D possibly corresponds to TRBD1 (5 bases). DNA of the CDR3: TGTGCCAGCAGCTTTGATGGGGCAGGAGAGCAGTTCTTC. Protein: CASSFDGAGEQFF.